This T cell receptor beta chain was retrieved from a study of post-analysis software for immune sequencing data. Unique molecular identifiers tagged the TCR beta cDNA libraries. One entry per CDR3 protein results from TCRdb running MiXCR on the PCR reads. The sample records around 710,000 distinct CDR3 sequences, about 45% being singletons. This receptor was identified in a girl under 18 with multiple sclerosis. Sequenced material: blood.

CDR3 bases: TGTGCCAGCAGCTTAGTTGGGGGAGATCCCGAGACCCAGTACTTC. Residues: CASSLVGGDPETQYF. The chain is built from TRBV7-9 and TRBJ2-5; D may match TRBD1 or TRBD2 (5 bases each). Germline V gene data show CDR1 as SEHNR and CDR2 as FQNEAQ (reference sequence). Trimming removed 1 base at V and 5 bases at J, with 14 bases between. This CDR3 comprises 15 residues.